This passage covers 19 T cell receptor gamma chains from one sample sequenced in a study of gamma-delta T cells after stem cell transplantation. TCRdb re-identified clones in the RT-PCR reads via CATT. The sample shows about 1,700 gamma-chain clones, 18% of them seen only once. The sequenced sample was gamma-delta T cells. The origin of the receptors is a human donor. It is not recorded whose cells these are; they may come from a transplant donor.

Comments on this clone: It may be a read error: a sequence one base away is much more abundant. J is TRGJ1 or TRGJ2 and V is TRGV9. CDR3 length equals 12 residues. Germline lookup yields CDR1 GITISATS and CDR2 ISYDGTV (reference sequence). This CDR3 is CALWEVHGEKLF. CDR3 nucleotides: TGCGCCTTGTGGGAGGTGCATGGGGAGAAACTCTTT.

This clone was detected only once. The junction differs from germline at one of its ends, possibly a read error. The chain carries TRGV4 and TRGJ1 or TRGJ2. CDR1 and CDR2 (germline): EGSTGY, YDSYTSSV. This CDR3 spans 15 amino acids. CDR3 sequence reads: CATWDEIPDYYKKLF. In DNA, the CDR3 is TGTGCCACCTGGGATGAGATCCCCGATTATTATAAGAAACTATTT.

Regarding this clone: This sample includes further DNA sequences coding for the same CDR3. This chain links TRGV4 with TRGJ1 or TRGJ2. The germline V gene has CDR1 EGSTGY and CDR2 YDSYTSSV. J gave up 7 bases and V 1 base, and 1 base lay outside the gene matches. The length of the CDR3 is 11 residues. The CDR3 spells CATWDGYKKLF. CDR3 nucleotide sequence: TGTGCCACCTGGGATGGCTATAAGAAACTCTTT.

About this clone itself: At one of its ends the junction is not consistent with the germline gene, which may arise from a read error. The rearrangement uses TRGV3 and TRGJ1 or TRGJ2. Germline V gives CDR1 VTNTFY, CDR2 YDVSTARD (reference sequence). The length of the CDR3 is 11 residues. The CDR3 DNA sequence: TGTGCCAACTGGGACAGGCGGACGAAACTCTTT. Encoded protein: CANWDRRTKLF.

Only one count was recorded for this clone. A read error may explain this, as a much larger clone is one base away. The chain employs TRGV8 and TRGJ1 or TRGJ2. CDR1 is VENAVY and CDR2 is YDSYNSRV in the germline V gene. The CDR3 is 12 residues long. J lost 5 bases, V lost 2 bases, and 3 bases had no gene match. The CDR3 DNA reads TGTGCCACCTGGGATAATGATTATAAGAAACTCTTT. As protein: CATWDNDYKKLF.

In its sample, this clone ranks as medium-sized (0.01 to 0.1%). This chain uses TRGV4 with TRGJP1. The CDR3 has 12 amino acids. The trim removed 7 bases at V and 3 bases at J, leaving 2 bases unmatched. Germline V CDR1 and CDR2: EGSTGY, YDSYTSSV. CDR3 DNA sequence: TGTGCCACCTGTCCCACTGGTTGGTTCAAGATATTT. Its protein is CATCPTGWFKIF.

The V gene is TRGV3, the J gene TRGJP1. With V trimmed by 12 bases and J by 5 bases, 9 bases remained unmatched. The CDR3 contains 12 residues. Germline-derived CDR1 and CDR2 are VTNTFY and YDVSTARD (reference sequence). The CDR3 sequence: CASCGTGWFKIF. CDR3 nucleotides: TGTGCCTCTTGCGGGACTGGTTGGTTCAAGATATTT.

Relative to its sample, this clone is large. The chain has TRGV2 and TRGJ1 or TRGJ2. Per germline, CDR1 EGSNGY and CDR2 YDSYNSKV. This CDR3 comprises 15 residues. The V and J ends lost 2 bases and 1 base, in that order; junction bases with no gene match: 8. CDR3 region: CATWDVPPNYYKKLF. The CDR3 coding sequence is TGTGCCACCTGGGACGTCCCTCCAAATTATTATAAGAAACTCTTT.

The chain joins TRGV3 to TRGJ1 or TRGJ2. The CDR3 spans 15 residues. Germline V gene sequence: CDR1 VTNTFY, CDR2 YDVSTARD (reference sequence). Trimming took 2 bases from V and 6 from J; bases not matched to a gene: 13. The CDR3 sequence: CATWDTTRSSYKKLF. The CDR3 DNA reads TGTGCCACCTGGGACACCACAAGGAGTTCTTATAAGAAACTCTTT.

Points on this clone: The germline gene is not matched at one end of the junction; a read error may be the cause. The chain is built from TRGV3 and TRGJP1. The V gene's germline CDR1 is VTNTFY and CDR2 YDVSTARD (reference sequence). The CDR3 length is 17 residues. The CDR3 region has the DNA TGTGCCACCTGGGACAGCTTTAACTCTCTCACTAGTTGGTTCAAGATATTT. Translated, it gives CATWDSFNSLTSWFKIF.

This clone is categorized as medium-sized (0.01 to 0.1%). The J gene is TRGJ1 or TRGJ2, the V gene TRGV3. The CDR3 has 11 residues. Unmatched junction bases numbered 2, after V lost 4 bases and J lost 5 bases. CDR1 VTNTFY and CDR2 YDVSTARD come from the germline V gene (reference sequence). CDR3 amino acids: CATWEDYKKLF. Here the CDR3 DNA reads TGTGCCACCTGGGAAGATTATAAGAAACTCTTT.

This clone has only a few counts. One base away lies a much larger clone, so this may be a sequencing read error. The chain recombines TRGV9 with TRGJ1 or TRGJ2. This CDR3 region has 13 residues. In germline, CDR1 is GITISATS, CDR2 ISYDGTV (reference sequence). This chain's CDR3 is CALREVGRYKKLF. CDR3 nucleotide sequence: TGTGCCTTGCGGGAGGTGGGGAGATATAAGAAACTCTTT.

The chain employs TRGV3 and TRGJ1 or TRGJ2. CDR1 and CDR2 from the germline V gene are VTNTFY and YDVSTARD (reference sequence). V gave up 0 bases and J gave up 11 bases; unmatched junction bases: 4. CDR3 length equals 11 residues. The CDR3, as DNA: TGTGCCACCTGGGACAGGCCTGAGAAACTCTTT. This codes for CATWDRPEKLF.

The CDR3 loop reads CATWDGSSDWIKTF. CDR3 in DNA: TGTGCCACCTGGGACGGGAGTAGTGATTGGATCAAGACGTTT. The chain joins TRGV5 to TRGJP2. The CDR3 is 14 residues long. The germline CDR1 and CDR2 sequences are VINAFY and YDVSNSKD. V dropped 3 bases and J dropped 2; count of bases not matched to a gene: 3.

By its share, this clone is medium-sized. An end of the junction does not agree with germline; a read error may underlie this. The CDR3 DNA sequence: TGTGCCACCTGGGATAGAAGTGATTGGATCAAGACGTTT. This gives the protein CATWDRSDWIKTF. The chain employs TRGV8 and TRGJP2. Germline lookup yields CDR1 VENAVY and CDR2 YDSYNSRV. This CDR3 is built from 13 residues.

By sample fraction, this clone is large (0.1 to 1%). The rearrangement links TRGV4 to TRGJ1 or TRGJ2. V shed 6 bases, J shed 0 bases, and the junction held 8 bases outside the gene matches. The CDR3 length is 14 residues. CDR1 is EGSTGY, CDR2 YDSYTSSV, per germline. CDR3 coding DNA: TGTGCCACCTGGTTTGATTCGAATTATTATAAGAAACTCTTT. Residues: CATWFDSNYYKKLF.

By sample fraction, this clone is large. The gene calls are TRGV5 and TRGJ1 or TRGJ2. The CDR3 spans 13 residues. V shed 0 bases, J shed 8 bases, and the junction held 7 bases outside the gene matches. Germline CDR1 reads VINAFY; CDR2 reads YDVSNSKD. This CDR3 reads CATWDRRHNKKLF. The CDR3 bases are TGTGCCACCTGGGACAGGCGCCACAATAAGAAACTCTTT.

Regarding this clone: Just one base apart from a much larger clone, this may be a read error. The CDR3 sequence: CATWVKNSSDWIKTF. The CDR3 DNA reads as TGTGCCACCTGGGTCAAAAATAGTAGTGATTGGATCAAGACGTTT. J is TRGJP2 and V is TRGV3. The germline V gene has CDR1 VTNTFY and CDR2 YDVSTARD (reference sequence). The junction had 6 bases not matched to a gene; V was cut back by 5 bases and J by 0 bases. The CDR3 length is 15 residues.

The chain links TRGV4 to TRGJP2. Trimming cost V 0 bases and J 0 bases; bases outside gene matches: 7. The length of the CDR3 is 17 residues. The germline CDR1 and CDR2 sequences are EGSTGY and YDSYTSSV. CDR3 sequence (DNA): TGTGCCACCTGGGATGGGCCTAGGGATAGTAGTGATTGGATCAAGACGTTT. As protein: CATWDGPRDSSDWIKTF.